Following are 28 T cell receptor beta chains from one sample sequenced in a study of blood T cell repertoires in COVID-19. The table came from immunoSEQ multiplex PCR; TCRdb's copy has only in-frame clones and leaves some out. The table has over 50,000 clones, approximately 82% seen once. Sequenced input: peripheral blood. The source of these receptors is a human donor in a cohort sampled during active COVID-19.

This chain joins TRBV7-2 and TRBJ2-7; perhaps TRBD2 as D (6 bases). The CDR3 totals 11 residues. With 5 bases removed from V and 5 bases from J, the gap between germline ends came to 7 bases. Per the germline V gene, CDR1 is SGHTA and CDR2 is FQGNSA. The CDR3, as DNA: TGTGCCAGCAGCGGGGGGAACGAGCAGTACTTC. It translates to CASSGGNEQYF.

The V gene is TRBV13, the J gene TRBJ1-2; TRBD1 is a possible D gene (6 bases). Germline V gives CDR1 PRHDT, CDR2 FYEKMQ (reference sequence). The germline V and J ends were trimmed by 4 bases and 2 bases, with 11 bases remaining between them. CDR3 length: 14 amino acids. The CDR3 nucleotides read TGTGCCAGCAGCTCCCCCACAGGGAACTATGGCTACACCTTC. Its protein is CASSSPTGNYGYTF. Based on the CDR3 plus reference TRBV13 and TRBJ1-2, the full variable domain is AAGVIQSPRHLIKEKRETATLKCYPIPRHDTVYWYQQGPGQDPQFLISFYEKMQSDKGSIPDRFSAQQFSDYHSELNMSSLELGDSALYFCASSSPTGNYGYTFGSGTRLTVV.

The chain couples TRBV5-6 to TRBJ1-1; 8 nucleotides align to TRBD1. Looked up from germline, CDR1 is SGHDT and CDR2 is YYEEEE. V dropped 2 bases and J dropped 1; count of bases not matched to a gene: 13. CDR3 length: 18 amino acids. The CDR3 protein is CASSLNRLDRAGNTEAFF. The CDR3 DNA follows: TGTGCCAGCAGCTTAAATAGGTTGGACAGGGCAGGGAACACTGAAGCTTTCTTT.

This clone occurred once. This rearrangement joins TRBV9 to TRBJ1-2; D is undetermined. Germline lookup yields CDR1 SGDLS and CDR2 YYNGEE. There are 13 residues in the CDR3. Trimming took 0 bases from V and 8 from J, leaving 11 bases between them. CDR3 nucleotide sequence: TGTGCCAGCAGCGTAGGAGGGATTGGCGGCTACACCTTC. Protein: CASSVGGIGGYTF.

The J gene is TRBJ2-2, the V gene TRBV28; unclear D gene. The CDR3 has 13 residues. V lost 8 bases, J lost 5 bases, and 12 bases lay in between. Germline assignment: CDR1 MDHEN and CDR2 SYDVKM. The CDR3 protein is CASQTSLTGELFF. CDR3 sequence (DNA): TGTGCCAGCCAGACTTCTCTTACCGGGGAGCTGTTTTTT. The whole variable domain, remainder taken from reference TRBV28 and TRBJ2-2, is DVKVTQSSRYLVKRTGEKVFLECVQDMDHENMFWYRQDPGLGLRLIYFSYDVKMKEKGDIPEGYSVSREKKERFSLILESASTNQTSMYLCASQTSLTGELFFGEGSRLTVL.

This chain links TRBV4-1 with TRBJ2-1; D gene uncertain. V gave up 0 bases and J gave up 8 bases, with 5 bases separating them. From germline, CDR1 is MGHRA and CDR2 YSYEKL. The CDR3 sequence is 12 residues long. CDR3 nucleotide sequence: TGCGCCAGCAGCCAAGATCGCGATGAGCAGTTCTTC. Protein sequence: CASSQDRDEQFF.

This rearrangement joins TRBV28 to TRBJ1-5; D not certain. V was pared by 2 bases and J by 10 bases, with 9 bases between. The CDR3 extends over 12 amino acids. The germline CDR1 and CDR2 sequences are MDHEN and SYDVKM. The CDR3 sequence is CASSLKPPPQHF. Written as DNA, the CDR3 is TGTGCCAGCAGTTTAAAGCCTCCCCCCCAGCATTTT.

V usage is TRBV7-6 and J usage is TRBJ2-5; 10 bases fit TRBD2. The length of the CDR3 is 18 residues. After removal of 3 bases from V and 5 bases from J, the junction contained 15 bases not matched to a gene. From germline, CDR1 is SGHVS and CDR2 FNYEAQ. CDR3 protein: CASSLEASGGIRGETQYF. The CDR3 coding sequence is TGTGCCAGCAGCTTGGAGGCTAGCGGGGGCATCCGGGGGGAGACCCAGTACTTC.

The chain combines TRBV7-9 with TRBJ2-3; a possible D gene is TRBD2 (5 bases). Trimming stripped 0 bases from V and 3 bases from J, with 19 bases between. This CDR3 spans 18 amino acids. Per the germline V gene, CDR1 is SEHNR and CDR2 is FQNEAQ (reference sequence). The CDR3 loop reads CASSLAGLAPVRTDTQYF. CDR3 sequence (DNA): TGTGCCAGCAGCTTAGCAGGGCTAGCCCCCGTTAGGACAGATACGCAGTATTTT.

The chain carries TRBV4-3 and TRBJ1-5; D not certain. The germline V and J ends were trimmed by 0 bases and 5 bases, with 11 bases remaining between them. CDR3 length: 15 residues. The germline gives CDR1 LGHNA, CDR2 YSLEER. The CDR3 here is CASSQEVGGHQPQHF. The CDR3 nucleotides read TGCGCCAGCAGCCAAGAGGTCGGAGGTCATCAGCCCCAGCATTTT.

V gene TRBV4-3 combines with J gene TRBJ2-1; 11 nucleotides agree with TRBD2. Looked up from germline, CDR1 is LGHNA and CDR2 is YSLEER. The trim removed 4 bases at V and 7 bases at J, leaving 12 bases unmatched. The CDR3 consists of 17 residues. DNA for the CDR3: TGCGCCAGCAGCCTAAAGTGGGGTAGCGGGGGGGTGAATGAGCAGTTCTTC. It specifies CASSLKWGSGGVNEQFF.

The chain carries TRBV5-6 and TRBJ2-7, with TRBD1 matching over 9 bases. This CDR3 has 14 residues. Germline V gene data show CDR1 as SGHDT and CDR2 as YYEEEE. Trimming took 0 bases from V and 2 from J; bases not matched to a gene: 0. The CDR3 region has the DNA TGTGCCAGCAGCTTGGGACAGGGGGCCTACGAGCAGTACTTC. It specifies CASSLGQGAYEQYF.

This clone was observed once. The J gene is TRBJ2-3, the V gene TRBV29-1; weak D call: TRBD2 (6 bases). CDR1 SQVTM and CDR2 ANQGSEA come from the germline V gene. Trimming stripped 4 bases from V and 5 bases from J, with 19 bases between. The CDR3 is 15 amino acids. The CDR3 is CSVAVLQRVGDTQYF. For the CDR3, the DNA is TGCAGCGTTGCCGTCCTCCAGCGGGTGGGAGATACGCAGTATTTT.

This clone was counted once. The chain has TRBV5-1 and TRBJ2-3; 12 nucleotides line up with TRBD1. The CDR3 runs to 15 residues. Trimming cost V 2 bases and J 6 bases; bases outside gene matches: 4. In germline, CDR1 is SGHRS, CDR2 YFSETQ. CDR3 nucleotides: TGCGCCAGCAGCTTCGGGACAGGGGGCTACGATACGCAGTATTTT. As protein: CASSFGTGGYDTQYF.

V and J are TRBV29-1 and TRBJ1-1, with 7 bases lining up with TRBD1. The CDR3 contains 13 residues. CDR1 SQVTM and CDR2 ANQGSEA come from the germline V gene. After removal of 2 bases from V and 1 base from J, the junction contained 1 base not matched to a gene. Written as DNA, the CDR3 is TGCAGCGTTGAAACAGGGGCGAACACTGAAGCTTTCTTT. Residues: CSVETGANTEAFF.

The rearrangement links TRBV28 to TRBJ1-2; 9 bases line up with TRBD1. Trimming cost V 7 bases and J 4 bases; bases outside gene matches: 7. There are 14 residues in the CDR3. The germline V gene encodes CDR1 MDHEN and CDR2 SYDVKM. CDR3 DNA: TGTGCCAGCAATTCCGGGACAGGGAGCTATGGCTACACCTTC. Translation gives CASNSGTGSYGYTF.

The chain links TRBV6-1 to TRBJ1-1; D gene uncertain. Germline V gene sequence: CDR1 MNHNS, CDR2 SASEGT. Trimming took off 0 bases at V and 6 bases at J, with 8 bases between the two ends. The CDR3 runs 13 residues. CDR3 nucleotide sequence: TGTGCCAGCAGTGAAGCGCAGATGTCTGAAGCTTTCTTT. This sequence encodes CASSEAQMSEAFF.

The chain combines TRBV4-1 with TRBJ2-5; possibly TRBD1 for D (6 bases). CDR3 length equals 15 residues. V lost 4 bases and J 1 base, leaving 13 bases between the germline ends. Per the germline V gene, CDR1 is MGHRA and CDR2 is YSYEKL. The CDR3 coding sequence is TGCGCCAGCAGCCTCCAGGGGACCTTCCAAGAGACCCAGTACTTC. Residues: CASSLQGTFQETQYF.

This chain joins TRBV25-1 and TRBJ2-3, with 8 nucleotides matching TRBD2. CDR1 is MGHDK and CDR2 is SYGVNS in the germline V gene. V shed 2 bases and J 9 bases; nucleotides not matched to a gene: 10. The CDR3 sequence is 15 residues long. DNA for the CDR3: TGTGCCAGCAGTGAAGTCGGGCGGGGGGAGGTGACGCAGTATTTT. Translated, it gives CASSEVGRGEVTQYF.

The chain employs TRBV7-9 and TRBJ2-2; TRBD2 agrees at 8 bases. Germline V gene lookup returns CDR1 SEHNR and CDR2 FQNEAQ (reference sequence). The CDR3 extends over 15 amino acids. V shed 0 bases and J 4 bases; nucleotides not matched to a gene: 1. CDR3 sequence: CASSLALAGTGELFF. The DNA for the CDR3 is TGTGCCAGCAGCTTAGCGCTAGCGGGCACCGGGGAGCTGTTTTTT.

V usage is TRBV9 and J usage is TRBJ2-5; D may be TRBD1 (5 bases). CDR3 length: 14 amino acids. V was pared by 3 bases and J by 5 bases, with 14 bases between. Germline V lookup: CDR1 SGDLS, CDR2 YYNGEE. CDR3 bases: TGTGCCAGCAGCGCAGTAGGGGCCCGGGAGACCCAGTACTTC. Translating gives CASSAVGARETQYF.

CDR3 bases: TGTGCCAGCAGCTTAGAAAAGGGGGCGAATCATGGCTACACCTTC. This gives the protein CASSLEKGANHGYTF. The chain couples TRBV7-9 to TRBJ1-2; 7 nucleotides agree with TRBD1. Losses at the gene ends were 1 base for V and 6 bases for J; bases not matched to a gene: 8. Germline V CDR1 and CDR2: SEHNR, FQNEAQ (reference sequence). There are 15 residues in the CDR3.

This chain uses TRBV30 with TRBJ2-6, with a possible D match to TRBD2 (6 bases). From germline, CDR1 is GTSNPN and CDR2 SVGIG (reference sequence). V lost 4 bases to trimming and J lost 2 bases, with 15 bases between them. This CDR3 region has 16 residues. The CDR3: CAWNRGGLTGANVLTF. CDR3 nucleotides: TGTGCCTGGAACCGTGGAGGGCTTACTGGGGCCAACGTCCTGACTTTC. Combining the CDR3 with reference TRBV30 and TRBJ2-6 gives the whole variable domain SQTIHQWPATLVQPVGSPLSLECTVEGTSNPNLYWYRQAAGRGLQLLFYSVGIGQISSEVPQNLSASRPQDRQFILSSKKLLLSDSGFYLCAWNRGGLTGANVLTFGAGSRLTVL.

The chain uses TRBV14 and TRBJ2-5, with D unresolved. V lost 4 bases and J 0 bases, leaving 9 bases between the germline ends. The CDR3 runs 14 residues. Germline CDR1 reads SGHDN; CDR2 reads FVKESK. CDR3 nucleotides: TGTGCCAGCAGCCTGTCCTCGTACCAAGAGACCCAGTACTTC. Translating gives CASSLSSYQETQYF.

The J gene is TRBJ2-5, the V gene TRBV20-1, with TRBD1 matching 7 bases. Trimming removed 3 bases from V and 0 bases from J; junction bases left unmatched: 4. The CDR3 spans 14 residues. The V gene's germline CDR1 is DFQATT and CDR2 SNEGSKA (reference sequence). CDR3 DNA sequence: TGCAGTGCTAGTTACAGGGGTAACCAAGAGACCCAGTACTTC. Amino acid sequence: CSASYRGNQETQYF.

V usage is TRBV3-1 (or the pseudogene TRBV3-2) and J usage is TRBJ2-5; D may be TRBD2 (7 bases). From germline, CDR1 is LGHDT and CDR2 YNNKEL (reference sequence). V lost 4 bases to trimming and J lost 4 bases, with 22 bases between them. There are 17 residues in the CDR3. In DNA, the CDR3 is TGTGCCAGCAGCCCCCCGGGTTGGGGGGGCGGACGAGAGACCCAGTACTTC. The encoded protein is CASSPPGWGGGRETQYF.

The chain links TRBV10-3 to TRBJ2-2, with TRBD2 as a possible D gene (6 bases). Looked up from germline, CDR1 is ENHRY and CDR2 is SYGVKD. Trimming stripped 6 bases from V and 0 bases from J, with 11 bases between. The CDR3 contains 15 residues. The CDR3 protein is CAIRKAGANTGELFF. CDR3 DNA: TGTGCCATCAGGAAAGCGGGCGCGAACACCGGGGAGCTGTTTTTT.

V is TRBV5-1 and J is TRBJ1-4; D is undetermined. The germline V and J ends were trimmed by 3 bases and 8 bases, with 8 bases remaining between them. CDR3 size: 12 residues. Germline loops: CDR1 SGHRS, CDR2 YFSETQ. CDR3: CASSSPGEKLFF. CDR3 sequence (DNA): TGCGCCAGCAGCTCCCCGGGGGAAAAACTGTTTTTT.